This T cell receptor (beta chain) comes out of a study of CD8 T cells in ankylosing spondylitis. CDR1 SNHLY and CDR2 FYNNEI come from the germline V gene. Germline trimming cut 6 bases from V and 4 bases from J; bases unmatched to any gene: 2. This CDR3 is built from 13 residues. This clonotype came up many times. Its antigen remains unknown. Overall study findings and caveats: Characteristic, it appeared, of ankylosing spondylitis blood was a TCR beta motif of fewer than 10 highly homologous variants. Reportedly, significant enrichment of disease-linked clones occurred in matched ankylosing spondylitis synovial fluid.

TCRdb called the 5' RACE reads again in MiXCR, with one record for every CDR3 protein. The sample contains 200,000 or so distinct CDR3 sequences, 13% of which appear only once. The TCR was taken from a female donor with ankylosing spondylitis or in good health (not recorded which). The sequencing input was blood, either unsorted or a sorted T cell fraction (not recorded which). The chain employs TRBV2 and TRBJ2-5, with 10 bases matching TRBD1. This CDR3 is CASRTGGGETQYF. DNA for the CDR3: TGTGCCAGCAGGACAGGGGGCGGAGAGACCCAGTACTTC.